A selection of T cell receptor beta chains follows, all from one sample in a study of persistence of HIV-infected CD4 T cells. These receptors' antigens are unknown. Produced via immunoSEQ multiplex PCR; TCRdb's table is partial and in-frame only. The sample shows tens of thousands of clones, roughly 80% of them seen only once. The specimen comprised CD4+ T cells sorted from PBMCs after roughly 18-hour stimulation, sampled from a patient who received antiretroviral therapy. These receptors came from an adult woman with HIV who was CMV-seropositive. CDR3s include the opening cysteine and the closing phenylalanine or tryptophan. Each record gives: clone size, D gene, J gene, V gene, CDR3 DNA, CDR3 protein. The D gene is left open where the match is weak. The size entry is marked missing in some rows and otherwise reads once, few, many or a size class.

once	NA	TRBJ2-3	TRBV5-5	TGTGCCAGCAGCTTGGCCTTATTGAGCACAGATACGCAGTATTTT	CASSLALLSTDTQYF
NA	NA	TRBJ1-4	TRBV30	TGTGCCTGGAGTGAAACAGGGATTGATGAAAAACTGTTTTTT	CAWSETGIDEKLFF
NA	TRBD2	TRBJ2-7	TRBV4-1	TGCGCCAGCAGCCAAGATGGGACTACCTACGAGCAGTACTTC	CASSQDGTTYEQYF
NA	TRBD1	TRBJ2-7	TRBV2	TGTGCCAGCAGTGTCTCTCCGTCGATCAGGGGACAGAAGGCCTACGAGCAGTACTTC	CASSVSPSIRGQKAYEQYF
few	TRBD1	TRBJ2-7	TRBV6-5	TGTGCCATCCGGGACAGCTACGAGCAGTACTTC	CAIRDSYEQYF
NA	TRBD1	TRBJ1-1	TRBV3-1/TRBV3-2	TGTGCCAGCAGCTTTCAGGGGGGAGCAACTGAAGCTTTCTTT	CASSFQGGATEAFF
few	NA	TRBJ1-2	TRBV4-3	TGCGCCAGTCCTGGTGTGGGGGGCTACACCTTC	CASPGVGGYTF
NA	NA	TRBJ2-1	TRBV6-6	TGTGCCGCATCTCAAAGCGCAGGATCACATAGTGAGCAGTTCTTC	CAASQSAGSHSEQFF
NA	NA	TRBJ2-5	TRBV29-1	TGCAGCGTTGAAGAAGGATCAGGCCTGGAGACCCAGTACTTC	CSVEEGSGLETQYF
NA	NA	TRBJ1-5	TRBV2	TGTGCCAGCAGTGACTCCAGGGCCGATCAGCCCCAGCATTTT	CASSDSRADQPQHF
NA	NA	TRBJ1-1	TRBV6-2/TRBV6-3	TGTGCCAGCAGTTATAGTACTTACGAAGCTTTCTTT	CASSYSTYEAFF
NA	TRBD1	TRBJ1-2	TRBV5-4	TGTGCCAGCAGCTTGTACGACAGGGGGAACTATGGCTACACCTTC	CASSLYDRGNYGYTF
NA	NA	TRBJ1-2	TRBV29-1	TGCAGCGGGGGACGGCAGGGTAACTATGGCTACACCTTC	CSGGRQGNYGYTF
NA	NA	TRBJ1-5	TRBV6-5	TGTGCCACCGGGATAGGCAATCAGCCCCAGCATTTT	CATGIGNQPQHF
NA	NA	TRBJ2-7	TRBV28	TGTGCCAGCAGCCGTACGCGTGGATCGGCCTACGAGCAGTACTTC	CASSRTRGSAYEQYF
NA	TRBD1	TRBJ2-7	TRBV19	TGTGCCAGTAGTACACAGGGGAGACTGAGGGAGCAGTACTTC	CASSTQGRLREQYF
NA	TRBD2	TRBJ2-7	TRBV5-1	TGCGCCAGCAGCCGGACTAGCGGAAACTCCTACGAGCAGTACTTC	CASSRTSGNSYEQYF
NA	NA	TRBJ1-6	TRBV6-6	TGTGCCAGCAGTTACTTGAGCTCCTATAATTCACCCCTCCACTTT	CASSYLSSYNSPLHF
NA	TRBD2	TRBJ2-7	TRBV2	TGTGCCAGCAATCTCCTCGGCGGGACTAGCGGGGCTTACGAGCAGTACTTC	CASNLLGGTSGAYEQYF
NA	NA	TRBJ2-7	TRBV3-1/TRBV3-2	TGTGCCAGCAGCCCGGATAGACTCGGCTACCGGGACCCAAACTTC	CASSPDRLGYRDPNF
NA	NA	TRBJ1-1	TRBV10-2	TGCGCCAGCAGTGAGTCGGGCGGAAAGAACACTGAAGCTTTCTTT	CASSESGGKNTEAFF
NA	TRBD1	TRBJ1-5	TRBV7-2	TGTGCCAGCAGTTTTGGACAGGGCCAAAATCAGCCCCAGCATTTT	CASSFGQGQNQPQHF
few	NA	TRBJ1-2	TRBV29-1	TGCAGCGTTGACGCCAGGGGAGGTAGGGGCTACACCTTC	CSVDARGGRGYTF
NA	NA	TRBJ1-2	TRBV9	TGTGCCAGCAGCGTAGTGGGTGGCTATGGCTACACCTTC	CASSVVGGYGYTF
NA	TRBD1	TRBJ1-1	TRBV6-1	TGTGCCAGCAGTGAGACAGGGGGCGCGGGCACTGAAGCTTTCTTT	CASSETGGAGTEAFF
NA	TRBD1	TRBJ2-7	TRBV6-1	TGTGCCAGCGGTGGGACAGGGAGAGGGGAACCCTACGAGCAGTACTTC	CASGGTGRGEPYEQYF
NA	TRBD2	TRBJ2-7	TRBV4-3	TGCGCCAGCAGCCGGGAGGGTTCCTACGAGCAGTACTTC	CASSREGSYEQYF
NA	TRBD2	TRBJ2-3	TRBV5-1	TGCGCCAGCAGCCGATCAGGACTAGTCGCCCCAGATACGCAGTATTTT	CASSRSGLVAPDTQYF
medium-sized	NA	TRBJ1-5	TRBV9	TGTGCCAGCAGCGTGGACCCCTCTCAGCCCCAGCATTTT	CASSVDPSQPQHF
NA	TRBD2	TRBJ2-2	TRBV15	TGTGCCACCAGCAGAGCGGGGGGGCGTATGAACACCGGGGAGCTGTTTTTT	CATSRAGGRMNTGELFF
NA	NA	TRBJ2-2	TRBV6-2/TRBV6-3	TGTGCCAGCAGTTACTTCTCCGGGACCCTCCCGAAGCTGTTTTTT	CASSYFSGTLPKLFF
NA	NA	TRBJ1-1	TRBV6-4	TGTGCCAGCAGTGACTTCAGCCGGAACACTGAAGCTTTCTTT	CASSDFSRNTEAFF
NA	NA	TRBJ2-1	TRBV15	TGTGCCACCAGGGGCCAGGGATATGAGCAGTTCTTC	CATRGQGYEQFF
NA	TRBD1	TRBJ1-1	TRBV5-1	TGCGCCAGCAGCCTGGGGGGGACAGCCAAGAACACTGAAGCTTTCTTT	CASSLGGTAKNTEAFF
NA	NA	TRBJ1-1	TRBV6-5	TGTGCCAGCAAGGTGAATCCGAACACTGAAGCTTTCTTT	CASKVNPNTEAFF
NA	NA	TRBJ1-4	TRBV5-6	TGTGCCAGCAGCTCCCTCCGGGGGGCCGAAAAACTGTTTTTT	CASSSLRGAEKLFF
NA	NA	TRBJ1-3	TRBV5-1	TGCGCCAGCAGCTTAGAAGCCTCTGGAAACACCATATATTTT	CASSLEASGNTIYF